Each of the 5 T cell receptor beta chains below was sequenced from the same sample in a study of a mutant IDH1 vaccine in newly diagnosed glioma. What these receptors recognize is not known. The time point: week 47, end of study. The study gave 300 ug of mutant IDH1 20-mer peptide per vaccine dose, with topical imiquimod. Assay: immunoSEQ multiplex PCR; the TCRdb copy retains only in-frame clones and omits some. The sample has 50,000 to 55,000 clones; around 60% are singletons. Sequenced material: peripheral blood mononuclear cells (PBMCs), taken from a glioma patient whose treatment included an IDH1 peptide vaccine. The receptors originated from a man aged 40-50 years with glioma. Some clones in this sample may be carry-over from other donors' samples.

The V and J genes are TRBV5-5 and TRBJ2-2; D is perhaps TRBD2 (6 bases). V lost 2 bases to trimming and J lost 0 bases, with 11 bases between them. Germline V gene sequence: CDR1 SGHKS, CDR2 YYEKEE (reference sequence). The CDR3 loop spans 16 amino acids. CDR3 region: CASSFTSPANTGELFF. DNA of the CDR3: TGTGCCAGCAGCTTTACTAGCCCTGCGAACACCGGGGAGCTGTTTTTT.

This clone was observed a handful of times. The chain couples TRBV10-3 to TRBJ1-6; D not resolved. Germline lookup yields CDR1 ENHRY and CDR2 SYGVKD. CDR3 length: 16 residues. With 2 bases removed from V and 6 bases from J, the gap between germline ends came to 14 bases. The CDR3 is CAISEGHGSSNSPLHF. CDR3 nucleotide sequence: TGTGCCATCAGTGAGGGCCACGGCTCGTCTAATTCACCCCTCCACTTT.

V is TRBV27 and J is TRBJ1-5; 8 nucleotides agree with TRBD1. Unmatched junction bases numbered 13, after V lost 5 bases and J lost 7 bases. The CDR3 covers 16 residues. Germline CDR1 is MNHEY and CDR2 is SMNVEV (reference sequence). Here the CDR3 reads CASSPGQAQARQPQHF. In DNA, the CDR3 is TGTGCCAGCAGTCCGGGACAGGCACAAGCAAGGCAGCCCCAGCATTTT.

The V and J genes are TRBV2 and TRBJ2-3; 7 bases are a match to TRBD2. The CDR3 is 18 residues long. Trimming at V came to 4 bases and at J to 6 bases, leaving 19 bases not matched to a gene. Germline V gene sequence: CDR1 SNHLY, CDR2 FYNNEI. DNA for the CDR3: TGTGCCAGCAGTGCAAATCCCCGGGACTACCTCTCGGGGGATACGCAGTATTTT. The encoded protein is CASSANPRDYLSGDTQYF.

The genes are TRBV27 and TRBJ1-2; weak D call: TRBD1 (6 bases). There are 15 residues in the CDR3. Trimming left V 2 bases short and J 1 base short, with 11 bases between. Germline values: CDR1 MNHEY, CDR2 SMNVEV (reference sequence). As DNA, the CDR3 is TGTGCCAGCAGTTTAAAGGGACATTTTAACTATGGCTACACCTTC. Its protein is CASSLKGHFNYGYTF.